This entry is about one T cell receptor beta chain. This clonotype was seen many times. Its antigen remains undetermined. No base qualities exist here, and no much larger clone lies one base off it. Stable Graves' hyperthyroidism was defined as no progression to ophthalmopathy during 18 months of follow-up. Hyperthyroidism patients were newly diagnosed, had a disease duration of under 2 months, and were aged 18 to 65 years. Any patient with an uncontrolled infection, another autoimmune disease, pregnancy or lactation was excluded. Diagnoses relied on clinical symptoms, serum thyroxine and TRAb, thyroid ultrasound and orbital computed tomography. Ficoll-Paque density gradient centrifugation was used to isolate PBMCs from about 9.4 ml of fresh peripheral blood. Total RNA was extracted with Trizol reagent, and quality was checked on an Agilent 2100 Bioanalyzer. Amplification of TCR beta CDR3 regions was carried out from RNA transcripts. The first round of RT-PCR for the TCR CDR3 was performed with the HTBI primer set and the Qiagen OneStep RT-PCR kit. Libraries were constructed in a second round of multiplex PCR, after which size selection and purification were carried out. Sequencing of the libraries was done on an Illumina HiSeq2000 using paired-end 100 bp reads. For the original study's pipeline: SOAPnuke was used to process the raw data, throwing out any read that contained adapters or uncalled bases, had a mean Phred below 15, or lacked an exact constant-primer or identifier match. COPE v1.2.5 was used to merge high-quality paired reads, and clonotypes were defined as unique nucleotide sequences. Clonotypes were aligned to IMGT TRBV, TRBD and TRBJ reference segments using MiTCR v1.1. Analysis was restricted to V-J combinations with a frequency above 0.0001, which covered 98% to 99.2% of repertoires. A TCS score was defined as the ratio of F50 (clonal expansion) to E x V (chaos), with BLOSUM62-based TCRdist applied between CDR3 peptides within each V-J. Welch's t-statistics and random forest reduced roughly 540 V-J features to about 12, which were used in a naive Bayes classifier (R e1071). Clones were called with MiXCR by TCRdb after fastp trimmed the public reads at Q25, and only in-frame beta chains were retained. Identical CDR3 proteins give one entry, which carries the most common genes and DNA. The V and J calls come from TCRdb's annotation, not from the publication. The sample records about 290,000 distinct CDR3 sequences, roughly 13% of which are singletons. The ten largest account for around 8% of the sample.

The data were taken from a study of T cells in Graves' hyperthyroidism and ophthalmopathy (dated by TCRdb to the late 2010s). Background for the entire study: Peripheral blood was sampled at the time of initial diagnosis, prior to any treatment. To identify TCR V-J signatures that set the groups apart, the researchers used a discovery cohort of about a hundred patients, made up of 40 to 45 with Graves' ophthalmopathy and 55 to 65 with stable Graves' hyperthyroidism. TCR Vbeta CDR3 sequencing of 140 or so peripheral blood samples (about 45 ophthalmopathy, over 70 hyperthyroidism and some 17 progressor patients) is reported in the paper. Following sampling, methimazole starting at 30 mg daily was given to hyperthyroidism patients, and high-dose intravenous methylprednisolone was given to ophthalmopathy patients. The study also compared thyroid tissue and blood T-cell repertoires from roughly six Graves' hyperthyroidism patients. Prospective prediction of ophthalmopathy was tested in an independent validation cohort consisting of roughly 19 hyperthyroidism patients and around 17 patients who later progressed to ophthalmopathy. The roughly 91 discovery patients were randomly divided into training and test sets at a 7:3 ratio.

General study outcomes and caveats: No statistical method was used to fix the sample size in advance, and group allocation was not hidden from the investigators. During validation, the model predicted progression to ophthalmopathy a median of approximately 7 months ahead of onset, with just under 71% sensitivity and around 73% specificity. A 13 V-J signature model separated ophthalmopathy from stable hyperthyroidism, with around 90% sensitivity and about 81% specificity in cross-validation and 80%/75% in testing. Blood samples also contained most of the expanded thyroid clonotypes (frequency above 0.001), which suggests that blood repertoires may reflect thyroid immune responses.

Cut back by 0 bases and 4 bases, the V and J ends lie 8 bases apart. Per the germline V gene, SGHTA is the CDR1 and FQGTGA is the CDR2. Including the terminal cysteine and phenylalanine, the CDR3 comprises 14 residues. Just CDR3 DNA is preserved here, 42 bases in frame from base 1. This chain is built from TRBV7-3 and TRBJ2-3; TRBD2 could be the D gene, as 5 bases match. Sequencing was performed on blood. This clonotype was obtained from a woman in her 40s with Graves' hyperthyroidism. For the CDR3, the sequence is CASSLTDFSDTQYF. The nucleotide sequence is given as TGTGCCAGCAGCTTAACGGACTTCTCAGATACGCAGTATTTT.